The 31 T cell receptor beta chains given below trace back to one sample, sequenced in a study of blood T cells in healthy people across ages. A sample-barcoded 5' primer and a J-beta primer mix were used in a second PCR of about 6 to 12 cycles. TCRdb analysed the 5' RACE reads with MiXCR anew, one entry per CDR3 protein. The sample records about 800,000 distinct CDR3 sequences, around 25% being singletons. The same specimen was also included in a second study, on T cells of mothers and their children.

Input material: blood. These receptors all come from a boy younger than 18 in good health.

This clonotype has a handful of counts. The chain is built from TRBV29-1 and TRBJ2-2, with D possibly TRBD2 on 6 matching bases. The germline V and J ends were trimmed by 7 bases and 7 bases, with 13 bases remaining between them. This CDR3 region has 12 residues. Germline-derived CDR1 and CDR2 are SQVTM and ANQGSEA. The CDR3 loop reads CSAGGTGGELFF. For the CDR3, the DNA is TGCAGCGCCGGAGGGACGGGCGGGGAGCTGTTTTTT.

This clonotype was picked up a small number of times. This chain connects TRBV29-1 to TRBJ1-2; no reliable D call. Germline V lookup: CDR1 SQVTM, CDR2 ANQGSEA. V shed 4 bases and J shed 5 bases, with 14 bases lying between them. CDR3 length: 13 amino acids. Here the CDR3 reads CSVGARLAYGYTF. The DNA for the CDR3 is TGCAGCGTTGGTGCCAGACTAGCTTATGGCTACACCTTC. The full variable domain, completed using reference TRBV29-1 and TRBJ1-2, is SAVISQKPSRDICQRGTSLTIQCQVDSQVTMMFWYRQQPGQSLTLIATANQGSEATYESGFVIDKFPISRPNLTFSTLTVSNMSPEDSSIYLCSVGARLAYGYTFGSGTRLTVV.

On this clonotype: The conserved phenylalanine or tryptophan is not found at the CDR3 terminus, so this likely reflects a read error. This sequence joins TRBV20-1 and TRBJ2-4, with D possibly matching TRBD2 (6 bases). Trimming left V 6 bases short and J 7 bases short, with 13 bases between. In germline, CDR1 is DFQATT, CDR2 SNEGSKA (reference sequence). CDR3 size: 12 residues. The CDR3 here is CSASGPGNIQYS. In DNA form, the CDR3 reads TGCAGTGCCAGCGGGCCGGGGAACATTCAGTACTCC.

This chain links TRBV20-1 with TRBJ2-3, with D perhaps TRBD1 (6 bases). Germline loops: CDR1 DFQATT, CDR2 SNEGSKA (reference sequence). Trimming took 6 bases from V and 2 from J, leaving 15 bases between them. The CDR3 runs 14 residues. The CDR3 DNA reads as TGCAGTGCCCTCTTGGGGGCGATCACAGATACGCAGTATTTT. The encoded protein is CSALLGAITDTQYF.

The table lists this clonotype with a few counts. The chain combines TRBV29-1 with TRBJ2-5, with 8 bases that match TRBD2. The J call may be mistaken, given a closer DNA end match to TRBJ2-7. Germline CDR1 reads SQVTM; CDR2 reads ANQGSEA. This CDR3 is 15 amino acids long. The CDR3 DNA follows: TGCAGCGTTGAAGGCTCGGAGCGGGAGAGCTACGAGCAGTACTTC. Protein: CSVEGSERESYEQYF.

V and J are TRBV12-3 or TRBV12-4 and TRBJ2-5; 8 bases map to TRBD1. This CDR3 is built from 12 residues. With V trimmed by 3 bases and J by 6 bases, 0 bases remained unmatched. The CDR3 is CASSFRGQTQYF. DNA of the CDR3: TGTGCCAGCAGTTTCAGGGGGCAGACCCAGTACTTC.

This clonotype was observed a few times. This is likely a read error, given that the CDR3 carries no conserved phenylalanine or tryptophan at its end. The chain couples TRBV20-1 to TRBJ1-1; D possibly corresponds to TRBD1 (5 bases). V shed 4 bases and J shed 1 base, with 10 bases lying between them. The CDR3 contains 13 residues. Germline assignment: CDR1 DFQATT and CDR2 SNEGSKA (reference sequence). The CDR3 loop reads CSATQESNTEAFL. The CDR3 DNA reads as TGCAGTGCTACACAGGAGTCGAACACTGAAGCTTTCCTT.

This clonotype was seen at least ten times. The chain couples TRBV28 to TRBJ2-7; the D is unclear. V was clipped by 4 bases and J by 0 bases, with 10 bases between them. The germline gives CDR1 MDHEN, CDR2 SYDVKM. This CDR3 has 14 residues. The CDR3 DNA reads as TGTGCCAGCAGTTATGGCAGGAGCTCCTACGAGCAGTACTTC. Translation: CASSYGRSSYEQYF. The variable domain in full, completed from reference TRBV28 and TRBJ2-7, reads DVKVTQSSRYLVKRTGEKVFLECVQDMDHENMFWYRQDPGLGLRLIYFSYDVKMKEKGDIPEGYSVSREKKERFSLILESASTNQTSMYLCASSYGRSSYEQYFGPGTRLTVT.

This clonotype was seen only once. V gene TRBV18 combines with J gene TRBJ2-5, with 7 bases matching TRBD1. The V gene's germline CDR1 is KGHSH and CDR2 LQKENI. The CDR3 contains 13 residues. With 8 bases clipped from V and 5 bases from J, the junction kept 8 bases outside the gene matches. DNA for the CDR3: TGTGCCAGCCGGACAGGAGAGGGGGAGACCCAGTACTTC. Its translation: CASRTGEGETQYF.

This clonotype was observed a few times. The chain employs TRBV4-3 and TRBJ2-7, with TRBD2 matching 13 bases. Per germline, CDR1 LGHNA and CDR2 YSLEER. This CDR3 is built from 17 residues. V shed 2 bases, J shed 5 bases, and the junction held 9 bases outside the gene matches. The CDR3 coding sequence is TGCGCCAGCAGCCAAAGGTCCGGACTAGCGGGAGACAACGAGCAGTACTTC. Its translation: CASSQRSGLAGDNEQYF.

V and J are TRBV20-1 and TRBJ2-7; 10 bases agree with TRBD2. CDR3 size: 15 residues. Germline V CDR1 and CDR2: DFQATT, SNEGSKA (reference sequence). Trimming took 3 bases from V and 0 from J; bases not matched to a gene: 5. The CDR3 nucleotides read TGCAGTGCTAGTACCACTAGCGGGACCTCCTACGAGCAGTACTTC. Residues: CSASTTSGTSYEQYF.

The genes are TRBV28 and TRBJ1-3; D might be TRBD1 (5 bases). V was trimmed by 6 bases and J by 0 bases, leaving 12 bases between them. CDR3 size: 15 residues. CDR1 is MDHEN, CDR2 SYDVKM, per germline. In DNA form, the CDR3 reads TGTGCCAGCAGCCGCGGGGGATACTCTGGAAACACCATATATTTT. This codes for CASSRGGYSGNTIYF.

This clonotype was observed a few times. This rearrangement joins TRBV29-1 to TRBJ2-5; the match to TRBD1 covers 7 bases. With 7 bases clipped from V and 3 bases from J, the junction kept 5 bases outside the gene matches. Germline V gene sequence: CDR1 SQVTM, CDR2 ANQGSEA. The CDR3 runs 12 residues. This CDR3 is CSDKTGKETQYF. CDR3 sequence (DNA): TGCAGCGATAAGACAGGGAAAGAGACCCAGTACTTC.

This clonotype has ten or more counts. The chain combines TRBV7-2 with TRBJ2-3; D not certain. Germline CDR1 reads SGHTA; CDR2 reads FQGNSA. V gave up 4 bases and J gave up 2 bases, with 7 bases separating them. The CDR3 is 13 amino acids. The CDR3 bases are TGTGCCAGCAGCTCCGACAACACAGATACGCAGTATTTT. It is translated as CASSSDNTDTQYF.

The genes are TRBV30 and TRBJ2-2; D remains ambiguous. Trimming pared 4 bases from V and 1 base from J, leaving 13 bases between. Germline CDR1 reads GTSNPN; CDR2 reads SVGIG (reference sequence). The CDR3 length is 15 residues. CDR3 coding DNA: TGTGCCTGGACGTCGGCGGCGTTGAACACCGGGGAGCTGTTTTTT. This encodes CAWTSAALNTGELFF.

This clonotype was observed a handful of times. The chain couples TRBV12-3 or TRBV12-4 to TRBJ1-4, with 9 bases matching TRBD1. With 3 bases clipped from V and 3 bases from J, the junction kept 5 bases outside the gene matches. The CDR3 totals 16 residues. The CDR3 DNA follows: TGTGCCAGCAGTTTCGGGACAGGGTGGCCTAATGAAAAACTGTTTTTT. Protein: CASSFGTGWPNEKLFF.

The chain joins TRBV29-1 to TRBJ1-1; D unresolved. Looked up from germline, CDR1 is SQVTM and CDR2 is ANQGSEA. Trimming pared 3 bases from V and 4 bases from J, leaving 9 bases between. This CDR3 has 12 amino acids. The CDR3 nucleotides read TGCAGCGTTGATGGGGAGAGCACTGAAGCTTTCTTT. Its translation is CSVDGESTEAFF. Variable domain in full (rest from reference TRBV29-1 and TRBJ1-1): SAVISQKPSRDICQRGTSLTIQCQVDSQVTMMFWYRQQPGQSLTLIATANQGSEATYESGFVIDKFPISRPNLTFSTLTVSNMSPEDSSIYLCSVDGESTEAFFGQGTRLTVV.

V is TRBV7-2 and J is TRBJ2-1; weak D call: TRBD2 (5 bases). The CDR3 spans 14 residues. Trimming stripped 1 base from V and 3 bases from J, with 7 bases between. In germline, CDR1 is SGHTA, CDR2 FQGNSA. In DNA form, the CDR3 reads TGTGCCAGCAGCTTAGTCGGGATCTACAATGAGCAGTTCTTC. Amino acid sequence: CASSLVGIYNEQFF.

The sample holds a few counts of this clonotype. V and J are TRBV24-1 and TRBJ2-5, with D possibly matching TRBD1 (6 bases). CDR3 length: 15 residues. The V end lost 7 bases, the J end lost 2 bases, and 16 bases lay between the germline ends. Looked up from germline, CDR1 is KGHDR and CDR2 is SFDVKD. CDR3 nucleotide sequence: TGTGCCACCAGCTCCCGGGACAAATTTCAAGAGACCCAGTACTTC. Protein sequence: CATSSRDKFQETQYF.

This chain connects TRBV4-3 to TRBJ2-7; D gene ambiguous. The CDR3 runs to 16 residues. CDR1 is LGHNA and CDR2 is YSLEER in the germline V gene. Trimming stripped 0 bases from V and 2 bases from J, with 14 bases between. The CDR3: CASSQDPPELAYEQYF. The CDR3 DNA sequence: TGCGCCAGCAGCCAAGATCCTCCGGAGTTAGCCTACGAGCAGTACTTC.

Notes on this clonotype: The junction departs from the called germline gene at one end, perhaps through a read error. The chain combines TRBV20-1 with TRBJ2-6; D possibly corresponds to TRBD1 (5 bases). The V gene's germline CDR1 is DFQATT and CDR2 SNEGSKA (reference sequence). The CDR3 is 14 residues long. CDR3 amino acids: CSTDTGFGANALTF. CDR3 in DNA: TGCAGCACGGATACAGGTTTTGGGGCCAACGCCCTGACTTTC.

The gene calls are TRBV29-1 and TRBJ1-2; a possible D gene is TRBD1 (6 bases). Trimming took 0 bases from V and 4 from J, leaving 15 bases between them. Germline CDR1 reads SQVTM; CDR2 reads ANQGSEA. The CDR3 loop spans 15 amino acids. The CDR3 DNA follows: TGCAGCGTTGAAGAGCGGGGGCCCTACATCTATGGCTACACCTTC. Amino acid sequence: CSVEERGPYIYGYTF.

This clonotype was found a few times. The chain carries TRBV25-1 and TRBJ1-1; D gene ambiguous. Trimming removed 1 base at V and 11 bases at J, with 20 bases between. Germline CDR1 and CDR2: MGHDK and SYGVNS. There are 15 residues in the CDR3. The CDR3 reads CASSEFKGMTAGAFF. The CDR3 nucleotides read TGTGCCAGCAGTGAATTCAAAGGGATGACCGCTGGCGCTTTCTTT.

In its sample, this clonotype was seen a few times. The CDR3 sequence: CASSLPGQVEETQYF. Written as DNA, the CDR3 is TGTGCCAGCAGCTTGCCGGGACAGGTGGAGGAGACCCAGTACTTC. This chain connects TRBV7-8 to TRBJ2-5; 8 bases map to TRBD1. V shed 3 bases and J 5 bases; nucleotides not matched to a gene: 8. The length of the CDR3 is 15 residues. Per the germline V gene, CDR1 is SGHVS and CDR2 is FQNEAQ.

This clonotype was counted a few times. At one end the junction does not follow the germline gene, possibly because of a read error. V gene TRBV20-1 combines with J gene TRBJ2-7; D call uncertain. This CDR3 has 11 residues. Germline loops: CDR1 DFQATT, CDR2 SNEGSKA (reference sequence). CDR3 nucleotide sequence: TGCAGTGCGAGAGTACTCTACGAGCAGTACTTC. Translating gives CSARVLYEQYF.

The chain recombines TRBV29-1 with TRBJ2-7, with TRBD1 matching 11 bases. Trimming at V came to 4 bases and at J to 1 base, leaving 6 bases not matched to a gene. CDR1 is SQVTM and CDR2 is ANQGSEA in the germline V gene. This CDR3 contains 15 residues. CDR3 residues: CSVASGQGVSYEQYF. CDR3 DNA: TGCAGCGTTGCATCGGGACAGGGGGTTTCCTACGAGCAGTACTTC.

The chain carries TRBV4-2 and TRBJ1-4, with 9 bases lining up with TRBD1. Germline CDR1 is LGHNA and CDR2 is YNFKEQ. The CDR3 covers 14 residues. Trimming at V came to 8 bases and at J to 5 bases, leaving 6 bases not matched to a gene. The CDR3, as DNA: TGTGCCAGCGGCTCCGGGACAGGGAATGAAAAACTGTTTTTT. Residues: CASGSGTGNEKLFF.

V and J are TRBV7-2 and TRBJ2-4, with D unclear. V lost 4 bases and J 6 bases, leaving 13 bases between the germline ends. Germline V gives CDR1 SGHTA, CDR2 FQGNSA. The CDR3 has 14 amino acids. In DNA, the CDR3 is TGTGCCAGCAGCTCCCCCCGCAGTGTAAACATTCAGTACTTC. This codes for CASSSPRSVNIQYF. Together with reference TRBV7-2 and TRBJ2-4, the CDR3 gives the full variable domain: GAGVSQSPSNKVTEKGKDVELRCDPISGHTALYWYRQSLGQGLEFLIYFQGNSAPDKSGLPSDRFSAERTGGSVSTLTIQRTQQEDSAVYLCASSSPRSVNIQYFGAGTRLSVL.

The rearrangement joins TRBV30 to TRBJ1-1; no definite D call. From germline, CDR1 is GTSNPN and CDR2 SVGIG (reference sequence). V lost 2 bases, J lost 3 bases, and 7 bases lay in between. The CDR3 loop spans 12 amino acids. The CDR3 sequence: CAWSLWDTEAFF. The CDR3 DNA reads as TGTGCCTGGAGTCTCTGGGACACTGAAGCTTTCTTT.

The chain has TRBV5-1 and TRBJ1-1; 7 bases line up with TRBD1. The CDR3 runs to 17 residues. V trimming: 0 bases; J trimming: 1 base; junction bases outside the gene matches: 9. CDR1 is SGHRS and CDR2 is YFSETQ in the germline V gene. The CDR3 DNA is TGCGCCAGCAGCTTGGAGGGGGGGGGACAGCCGAACACTGAAGCTTTCTTT. Translating it yields CASSLEGGGQPNTEAFF.

The V gene is TRBV21-1, the J gene TRBJ2-2; TRBD2, the table's D call, lacks a check against the DNA. TRBV21-1 is recorded as a pseudogene. The CDR3 covers 18 residues. The CDR3 protein is CASSLQTSGGTMTGELFF. CDR3 bases: TGTGCCAGCAGCCTCCAAACTAGCGGGGGGACCATGACCGGGGAGCTGTTTTTT.